Listed here are 20 T cell receptor beta chains from one sample, sequenced in a study of T cells expressing NK-cell markers. TCRdb re-called the 5' RACE reads and gives one entry per CDR3 protein, without DNA. This table lists about 170,000 distinct CDR3 sequences. The specimen was blood T cells: a sorted CD56 or NKG2C T cell subset, CD4+ or CD8+ T cells, or bulk PBMC T cells (not recorded which). Receptors were obtained from a man aged 18-75 years in good health.

This chain joins TRBV7-3 and TRBJ1-6; the TRBD1 assignment by TCRdb is unverifiable without DNA. CDR1 and CDR2 from the germline V gene are SGHTA and FQGTGA. This CDR3 spans 13 amino acids. CDR3: CASSLGGHSPLHF.

The gene calls are TRBV6-2 or TRBV6-3 and TRBJ1-5. CDR3 length: 13 amino acids. Germline V gene sequence: CDR1 MNHEY, CDR2 SVGEGT. CDR3 protein: CASSPGLIQPQHF.

V gene TRBV20-1 combines with J gene TRBJ1-2. CDR1 is DFQATT, CDR2 SNEGSKA, per germline (reference sequence). The CDR3 is 17 amino acids. The CDR3 is CSARWGPKGTSNYGYTF.

The chain joins TRBV9 to TRBJ2-7; as DNA is missing, the TRBD1 call by TCRdb cannot be tested. The CDR3 runs 16 residues. The germline V gene has CDR1 SGDLS and CDR2 YYNGEE. CDR3 in amino acids: CASSVAERGGLYEQYF.

This sequence joins TRBV4-2 and TRBJ2-2. This CDR3 has 16 amino acids. In germline, CDR1 is LGHNA, CDR2 YNFKEQ. The CDR3 region is CASSQVTEMNTGELFF.

The chain links TRBV5-4 to TRBJ2-2; the D call from TCRdb, TRBD1, cannot be confirmed without DNA. The CDR3 contains 16 residues. Germline values: CDR1 SGHNT, CDR2 YYREEE (reference sequence). The CDR3 here is CASSLYSGGPTGELFF.

The chain is built from TRBV25-1 and TRBJ1-1. Germline CDR1 is MGHDK and CDR2 is SYGVNS. The CDR3 extends over 13 amino acids. CDR3 amino acids: CASSATWITEAFF.

The chain combines TRBV27 with TRBJ2-3; TCRdb's D call, TRBD1, is unchecked because there is no DNA. Germline V lookup: CDR1 MNHEY, CDR2 SMNVEV (reference sequence). CDR3 length: 13 residues. The CDR3 loop is CASFGHRTDTQYF.

This chain connects TRBV20-1 to TRBJ2-3; the D call from TCRdb, TRBD1, cannot be confirmed without DNA. The CDR3 totals 15 residues. Germline V lookup: CDR1 DFQATT, CDR2 SNEGSKA (reference sequence). The CDR3 loop reads CSLIGIGGASDTQYF.

This chain joins TRBV6-1 and TRBJ2-2; there is no DNA to check the TCRdb D call of TRBD1. This CDR3 is 14 amino acids long. Per germline, CDR1 MNHNS and CDR2 SASEGT. This CDR3 reads CASSPLSGAGELFF.

The chain combines TRBV2 with TRBJ2-7; TCRdb reports TRBD1, a call that lacks DNA to check it against. Germline V CDR1 and CDR2: SNHLY, FYNNEI. CDR3 size: 18 residues. The CDR3 loop is CASKGRGGITSISYEQYF.

This chain connects TRBV5-6 to TRBJ2-1; checking the TCRdb D call of TRBD1 is not possible without DNA. Germline CDR1 SGHDT, CDR2 YYEEEE. The CDR3 is 14 amino acids. The CDR3 sequence is CASSLWGGDNEQFF.

The chain has TRBV25-1 and TRBJ2-7; TCRdb reports TRBD1, a call that lacks DNA to check it against. CDR1 MGHDK and CDR2 SYGVNS come from the germline V gene. The CDR3 sequence is 15 residues long. CDR3 region: CASSDKAEGGFEQYF.

The V call is TRBV6-1, the J call TRBJ2-7; TCRdb calls TRBD2, which cannot be checked without DNA. This CDR3 spans 15 amino acids. Germline V lookup: CDR1 MNHNS, CDR2 SASEGT. This chain's CDR3 is CASSELEGGRYEQYF.

V is TRBV12-3 or TRBV12-4 and J is TRBJ2-7; there is no DNA to check the TCRdb D call of TRBD1. The CDR3 is 15 amino acids. The CDR3 protein is CASSPGTGRTYEQYF.

The chain employs TRBV11-2 and TRBJ2-2; with no DNA, the TCRdb D assignment of TRBD2 cannot be verified. This CDR3 contains 19 residues. The germline gives CDR1 SGHAT, CDR2 FQNNGV. CDR3: CASSLIARDLQTNTGELFF.

This sequence joins TRBV9 and TRBJ2-7. Germline values: CDR1 SGDLS, CDR2 YYNGEE. The CDR3 extends over 14 amino acids. The CDR3 is CASSVGTASYEQYF.

This chain links TRBV7-8 with TRBJ2-2; the D gene TCRdb calls, TRBD1, cannot be checked with no DNA. This CDR3 contains 16 residues. Per the germline V gene, CDR1 is SGHVS and CDR2 is FQNEAQ. Here the CDR3 reads CASSLPIGQGAGELFF.

This chain links TRBV4-1 with TRBJ1-5; the D call from TCRdb, TRBD1, cannot be confirmed without DNA. The CDR3 runs 17 residues. Germline CDR1 MGHRA, CDR2 YSYEKL. The CDR3 region is CASSQDGALNSNQPQHF.

J is TRBJ2-7 and V is TRBV9; lacking DNA, the TRBD1 call made by TCRdb goes unchecked. This CDR3 has 15 residues. Germline values: CDR1 SGDLS, CDR2 YYNGEE. Here the CDR3 reads CASSAGQAKSYEQYF.